This T cell receptor beta chain comes out of a study of blood T cell repertoires in COVID-19 (dated by TCRdb to 2019 to 2021). Background on the whole study: Samples covering the acute and convalescent phases of COVID-19 were provided by collaborators in the United States, Italy and Spain. The prospective study material was composed of cDNA or gDNA derived from T cells, B-cell-depleted T cells, or PBMCs. Subjects who had been exposed to COVID-19, were actively infected with it, or had recovered from it provided the deeply sampled blood TCRbeta repertoires that made up the dataset. The repertoires were released in a freely available public database intended as a resource for research on the immune response to SARS-CoV-2. Samples were obtained from the ongoing ImmuneRACE study (first 160 participants) and from about 1,300 subjects provided by 6 global collaborators. A de-identified subject ID, COVID-19 status, age in years and sex were almost always included in the sample metadata. Where available, HLA class I and class II types were obtained from metadata supplied by the sample provider rather than from assay-based typing.

Trimming removed 3 bases from V and 3 bases from J, leaving 3 bases between the germline ends. Reading the germline V gene gives CDR1 SGHDN and CDR2 FVKESK. Its CDR3 holds 11 amino acids, cysteine through phenylalanine. The retained sequence is limited to the CDR3, 33 bases, with the frame set at the first base. In the case of this clone: Its target antigen remains unknown. It has no much larger one-base neighbor in the sample; base qualities were not kept.

TCRbeta CDR3 regions were amplified from genomic DNA using the immunoSEQ Assay, a bias-controlled multiplex PCR. The source study handled its data this way. The number of nucleated cells in each sample was estimated from the amplification of reference gene primers within the assay. Sequence reads were collapsed and filtered to measure the absolute abundance of every unique TCRbeta CDR3 rearrangement. Productive Simpson clonality was computed per sample as the square root of Simpson's diversity index over productive rearrangements. TCRdb's version of the immuneACCESS table is confined to in-frame rearrangements and falls short of the full clone set. An unresolved V gene accounts for under half of the shortfall where checked; the remainder is of unknown origin. Clone size and V and J calls were adopted from that table, with D and trimming inferred from the DNA. This sample holds 110,000 or so clones; more than 80% were observed only once. The ten largest account for about 6.1% of the sample.

General findings and caveats noted by the study authors: How much clinical and demographic metadata was included differed by source and by participant, and the metadata was provided uncurated.

One collaborating source in Seattle enrolled patients while the patients were actively infected and followed the patients over time throughout the course of disease. The collaborating institutions used their own protocols to collect whole blood in K2EDTA tubes. Collaborator samples were shipped for TCRbeta analysis as frozen whole blood, isolated PBMCs, or DNA extracted from either sample type. The specimen was peripheral blood. The sequence came from a woman aged 60-75 years with COVID-19, enrolled during active disease. The chain is encoded by TRBV14 joined to TRBJ2-7; no D gene can be assigned with confidence. The CDR3 reads as follows: CASSHSYEQYF. In nucleotide form, the sequence is TGTGCCAGCAGCCACAGCTACGAGCAGTACTTC.